Following are 29 T cell receptor beta chains from one sample sequenced in a study of Tregs in tolerant kidney transplant recipients. TCRdb's table, derived via immunoSEQ multiplex PCR, lists solely in-frame clones and lacks some. The sample spans 50,000 to 65,000 clones; the ten largest clones claim about 0.83%. This specimen consisted of CD4+ T cells from blood, obtained before the transplant. All receptors come from a human donor who received a combined kidney and bone marrow transplant.

In the case of this clone: The read halts 3 residues ahead of the CDR3 end, with the missing end drawn from the germline J gene. This sequence joins TRBV30 and TRBJ2-1; TRBD2 matches 8 bases. Trimming took 4 bases from V and 4 from J; bases not matched to a gene: 9. Germline lookup yields CDR1 GTSNPN and CDR2 SVGIG (reference sequence). The CDR3 has 15 amino acids. CDR3 region: CAWKRAGEMYNEQFF. The part of the CDR3 DNA that was read is TGTGCCTGGAAACGAGCGGGAGAGATGTACAATGAG.

As to this clone: The CDR3 end lies 3 residues beyond the end of the read and is filled in from the germline J gene. The rearrangement joins TRBV19 to TRBJ1-4, with TRBD1 matching over 8 bases. Germline V CDR1 and CDR2: LNHDA, SQIVND (reference sequence). This CDR3 spans 16 amino acids. J lost 4 bases, V lost 5 bases, and 9 bases had no gene match. The sequenced part of the CDR3 DNA is TGTGCCAGTAGTCCAACTCGGACAGGGCGTAATGAAAAA. It is translated as CASSPTRTGRNEK. The CDR3 reads in full as CASSPTRTGRNEKLFF.

Remarks on this clone: Read coverage stops 3 residues before the CDR3 terminus; the germline J gene supplies the remainder. The V gene is TRBV6-1, the J gene TRBJ1-1; D may be TRBD1 (5 bases). V lost 4 bases and J 3 bases, leaving 12 bases between the germline ends. CDR3 length: 14 amino acids. Germline-derived CDR1 and CDR2 are MNHNS and SASEGT. The DNA read from the CDR3 is TGTGCCAGCAGTGGATCAGGGCCCTACACTGAA. Amino acid sequence: CASSGSGPYTE. Given in full, the CDR3 is CASSGSGPYTEAFF.

Concerning this clone: With the read ending 3 residues before the CDR3 end, the germline J gene is used to fill in that end. This chain connects TRBV14 to TRBJ2-6, with D perhaps matching TRBD1 (5 bases). The CDR3 length is 15 residues. The germline V and J ends were trimmed by 4 bases and 3 bases, with 10 bases remaining between them. Germline CDR1 and CDR2: SGHDN and FVKESK. The covered CDR3 bases are TGTGCCAGCAGCCTCCAGGGTGGTGGGGCCAACGTC. This encodes CASSLQGGGANV. The whole CDR3 is CASSLQGGGANVLTF.

In regard to this clone: Sequencing ends 3 residues short of the CDR3 end; the germline J gene provides the rest. The chain links TRBV30 to TRBJ1-4, with TRBD1 as a possible D gene (6 bases). The germline V gene has CDR1 GTSNPN and CDR2 SVGIG (reference sequence). V dropped 0 bases and J dropped 10 bases, with 15 bases sitting between them. The CDR3 is made up of 14 amino acids. CDR3 bases read: TGTGCCTGGAGTGTACCGACTTACAGGGTAAAA. This translates into CAWSVPTYRVK. The full CDR3 sequence reads CAWSVPTYRVKLFF.

Notes on this clone: The CDR3 end is not reached by the read, which stops 3 residues before it; the germline J gene fills it in. V usage is TRBV14 and J usage is TRBJ2-3; 11 bases agree with TRBD2. The CDR3 spans 16 residues. Germline V gene sequence: CDR1 SGHDN, CDR2 FVKESK. Trimming at V came to 4 bases and at J to 0 bases, leaving 3 bases not matched to a gene. Incomplete CDR3 DNA: TGTGCCAGCAGCCGACTAGCGGGATATAGCACAGATACG. This sequence encodes CASSRLAGYSTDT. The CDR3 reads in full as CASSRLAGYSTDTQYF.

As to this clone: From the germline J gene comes the end of the CDR3, since the read stops 3 residues before it. The chain uses TRBV2 and TRBJ1-6, with TRBD1 identical over 7 bases. Germline V gives CDR1 SNHLY, CDR2 FYNNEI. V trimming: 9 bases; J trimming: 6 bases; junction bases outside the gene matches: 5. CDR3 size: 13 residues. The covered CDR3 bases are TGTGCCAGATCGACAGGGCCTAATTCACCC. Encoded protein: CARSTGPNSP. The complete CDR3 sequence is CARSTGPNSPLHF.

Remarks on this clone: In the same sample, other DNA sequences code for this CDR3. This CDR3 reads CASSLSGNTEAFF. The part of the CDR3 DNA that was read is TGTGCCAGCAGCTTATCAGGAAACACTGAA. The V call is TRBV7-9, the J call TRBJ1-1; D is unresolved. The CDR3 goes on 3 residues after the read ends, and that part is filled in from the germline J gene. Between the trimmed V and J ends, which lost 2 bases and 2 bases, there was a span of 6 bases. Germline assignment: CDR1 SEHNR and CDR2 FQNEAQ (reference sequence). CDR3 length: 13 residues.

In regard to this clone: The sequenced fragment ends 3 residues before the CDR3 boundary, so the rest is inferred from the germline J gene. The gene calls are TRBV2 and TRBJ2-3; D is ambiguous. Between the trimmed V and J ends, which lost 7 bases and 2 bases, there was a span of 13 bases. The CDR3 is 14 residues long. Germline CDR1 is SNHLY and CDR2 is FYNNEI. The CDR3: CASKVGPNTDTQYF. CDR3 DNA, as far as it was read: TGTGCCAGCAAAGTAGGGCCGAACACAGATACG.

Points on this clone: Read data end 3 residues before the CDR3 end; the end is taken from the germline J gene. This sequence joins TRBV18 and TRBJ1-3; D remains ambiguous. V was clipped by 0 bases and J by 0 bases, with 9 bases between them. Germline V gives CDR1 KGHSH, CDR2 LQKENI. The CDR3 spans 16 residues. The sequenced part of the CDR3 DNA is TGTGCCAGCTCACCACCGCGAATGCTCTCTGGAAACACC. Its translation: CASSPPRMLSGNT. The entire CDR3 is CASSPPRMLSGNTIYF. The full variable domain, its missing parts supplied by reference TRBV18 and TRBJ1-3, is NAGVMQNPRHLVRRRGQEARLRCSPMKGHSHVYWYRQLPEEGLKFMVYLQKENIIDESGMPKERFSAEFPKEGPSILRIQQVVRGDSAAYFCASSPPRMLSGNTIYFGEGSWLTVV.

A word on this clone: The CDR3 is cut off 3 residues early in the read; its end comes from the germline J gene. The chain employs TRBV20-1 and TRBJ2-5; 7 bases agree with TRBD2. Trimming took 0 bases from V and 2 from J; bases not matched to a gene: 6. Per the germline V gene, CDR1 is DFQATT and CDR2 is SNEGSKA (reference sequence). This CDR3 region has 15 residues. The sequenced part of the CDR3 DNA is TGCAGTGCTAGAGATCCGGCGGGGGAGCAAGAGACC. Translated, it gives CSARDPAGEQET. The CDR3 in full is CSARDPAGEQETQYF.

As regards this clone: The CDR3 is cut off 3 residues early in the read; its end comes from the germline J gene. V gene TRBV10-1 combines with J gene TRBJ2-5, with D hard to call. V was clipped by 3 bases and J by 0 bases, with 5 bases between them. The CDR3 is made up of 13 amino acids. Germline-derived CDR1 and CDR2 are WNHNN and SYGVQD (reference sequence). The part of the CDR3 DNA that was read is TGCGCCAGCAGTGAAACGGACCAAGAGACC. Translation gives CASSETDQET. The whole CDR3 region reads CASSETDQETQYF.

Notes on this clone: The CDR3 end lies 3 residues beyond the end of the read and is filled in from the germline J gene. The V call is TRBV2, the J call TRBJ1-1; 10 nucleotides align to TRBD1. From germline, CDR1 is SNHLY and CDR2 FYNNEI. The CDR3 runs to 12 residues. The J segment lost 7 bases and the V segment lost 6 bases, leaving 2 bases of the junction unmatched. The sequenced part of the CDR3 DNA is TGTGCCAGCAGCGGGACAGGGGTTGAA. The encoded protein is CASSGTGVE. The complete CDR3 protein is CASSGTGVEAFF. Full variable domain (missing parts from reference TRBV2 and TRBJ1-1): EPEVTQTPSHQVTQMGQEVILRCVPISNHLYFYWYRQILGQKVEFLVSFYNNEISEKSEIFDDQFSVERPDGSNFTLKIRSTKLEDSAMYFCASSGTGVEAFFGQGTRLTVV.

Regarding this clone: The CDR3 end lies 3 residues beyond the end of the read and is filled in from the germline J gene. The chain has TRBV6-2 or TRBV6-3 and TRBJ2-7; 7 nucleotides agree with TRBD2. CDR3 size: 15 residues. Germline loops: CDR1 MNHEY, CDR2 SVGEGT. Germline trimming cut 2 bases from V and 4 bases from J; bases unmatched to any gene: 8. The sequenced CDR3 bases are TGTGCCAGCAGTTACGTTGCGGGAGTTCTTTACGAG. Translated: CASSYVAGVLYE. The entire CDR3 is CASSYVAGVLYEQYF.

Comments on this clone: The read ends 3 residues before the CDR3 terminus; that terminus is restored from the germline J gene. The gene calls are TRBV19 and TRBJ1-2; D uncertain. The CDR3 runs to 13 residues. The ends were cut back, 1 base at V and 5 bases at J, with 8 bases in the middle. CDR1 and CDR2 (germline): LNHDA, SQIVND (reference sequence). CDR3 sequence reads: CASSIAAVYGYTF. CDR3 DNA (partial): TGTGCCAGTAGTATAGCCGCAGTTTATGGC.

Concerning this clone: Read sequence stops 3 residues before the CDR3 end, and the germline J gene provides the missing end. The chain joins TRBV7-7 to TRBJ2-5; 9 bases are shared with TRBD1. This CDR3 comprises 15 residues. Per germline, CDR1 SSHAT and CDR2 FNYEAQ (reference sequence). J lost 4 bases, V lost 8 bases, and 11 bases had no gene match. The CDR3 is CASPLLDRGRETQYF. The sequenced part of the CDR3 DNA is TGTGCCAGCCCCTTACTGGACAGGGGCCGAGAGACC. Full variable domain (remainder filled in from reference TRBV7-7 and TRBJ2-5): GAGVSQSPRYKVTKRGQDVTLRCDPISSHATLYWYQQALGQGPEFLTYFNYEAQPDKSGLPSDRFSAERPEGSISTLTIQRTEQRDSAMYRCASPLLDRGRETQYFGPGTRLLVL.

Concerning this clone itself: With the read ending 3 residues before the CDR3 end, the germline J gene is used to fill in that end. The chain joins TRBV19 to TRBJ1-1; the D gene is possibly TRBD1 (5 bases). V dropped 6 bases and J dropped 4 bases, with 18 bases sitting between them. The CDR3 has 15 residues. Per the germline V gene, CDR1 is LNHDA and CDR2 is SQIVND (reference sequence). The CDR3 bases that were read are TGTGCCAGTAGAGTCAGGGAATGGCCAACCACTGAA. Protein product: CASRVREWPTTE. The entire CDR3 reads CASRVREWPTTEAFF. The entire variable domain, with the rest obtained from reference TRBV19 and TRBJ1-1, is as follows: DGGITQSPKYLFRKEGQNVTLSCEQNLNHDAMYWYRQDPGQGLRLIYYSQIVNDFQKGDIAEGYSVSREKKESFPLTVTSAQKNPTAFYLCASRVREWPTTEAFFGQGTRLTVV.

Of note for this clone: Coverage ceases 3 residues before the CDR3 finishes, and the germline J gene fills in the end. The chain carries TRBV11-2 and TRBJ1-4; the D is unclear. This CDR3 is 14 amino acids long. Trimming removed 3 bases from V and 7 bases from J, with 12 bases in between. Germline assignment: CDR1 SGHAT and CDR2 FQNNGV. The CDR3 loop reads CASSLTGYGEKLFF. CDR3 bases read: TGTGCCAGCAGCTTGACCGGGTACGGTGAAAAA.

Notes on this clone: The CDR3 extends 3 residues past the end of the read, so its final part is completed from the germline J gene. This chain uses TRBV2 with TRBJ2-3, with D hard to call. Trimming took off 7 bases at V and 2 bases at J, with 19 bases between the two ends. Germline V gene lookup returns CDR1 SNHLY and CDR2 FYNNEI. This CDR3 spans 16 amino acids. CDR3 DNA, as far as it was read: TGTGCCAGCAAGGTGACAAGTGCGCCCTTCACAGATACG. Translation: CASKVTSAPFTDT. The CDR3 reads in full as CASKVTSAPFTDTQYF.

On this clone itself: The read falls 3 residues short of the CDR3 end, and the missing part is taken from the germline J gene. V and J are TRBV6-4 and TRBJ2-1; D is perhaps TRBD2 (5 bases). V lost 5 bases, J lost 6 bases, and 14 bases lay in between. This CDR3 spans 14 amino acids. Germline V gene lookup returns CDR1 MRHNA and CDR2 SNTAGT. This CDR3 is CASSISSRGNEQFF. Partial CDR3 DNA: TGTGCCAGCAGTATCAGCTCACGGGGCAATGAG.

To note about this clone: Coverage ceases 3 residues before the CDR3 finishes, and the germline J gene fills in the end. The chain joins TRBV29-1 to TRBJ1-1; 8 positions match TRBD1. Germline CDR1 reads SQVTM; CDR2 reads ANQGSEA. The CDR3 runs 13 residues. J was trimmed by 1 base and V by 7 bases; bases with no gene match: 5. The CDR3 loop reads CSALDRENTEAFF. The covered CDR3 bases are TGCAGCGCCCTGGACAGGGAGAACACTGAA.

In the case of this clone: The read stops 3 residues short of the end of the CDR3; the missing end is completed from the germline J gene. The chain links TRBV5-1 to TRBJ2-3; no clear D. Trimming removed 3 bases at V and 2 bases at J, with 13 bases between. Germline values: CDR1 SGHRS, CDR2 YFSETQ. This CDR3 spans 15 amino acids. The CDR3: CASSSDGGSTDTQYF. CDR3 DNA, as far as it was read: TGCGCCAGCAGCTCAGACGGCGGATCCACAGATACG.

CDR3 DNA (partial): TGTGCCAGCAGCCCAGGGGTAGATACG. Translated, it gives CASSPGVDT. The full CDR3 reads CASSPGVDTQYF. The chain couples TRBV11-2 to TRBJ2-3, with D perhaps matching TRBD1 (6 bases). The read comes to an end 3 residues before the CDR3 does, leaving the germline J gene to fill in the end. V was shortened by 5 bases and J by 5 bases, with 8 bases between the two germline ends. From germline, CDR1 is SGHAT and CDR2 FQNNGV. This CDR3 has 12 amino acids.

Note on this clone: The sequence runs out 3 residues before the end of the CDR3; the remainder is reconstructed from the germline J gene. The chain links TRBV5-1 to TRBJ1-4; D may be TRBD1 (5 bases). CDR3 size: 15 residues. V was cut by 0 bases and J by 5 bases, with 11 bases left in between. Germline V gives CDR1 SGHRS, CDR2 YFSETQ. CDR3 in amino acids: CASSLEAGTNEKLFF. The covered CDR3 bases are TGCGCCAGCAGCTTGGAAGCGGGGACCAATGAAAAA.

A note on this clone: The read ends 3 residues shy of where the CDR3 ends; the end is completed using the germline J gene. V usage is TRBV19 and J usage is TRBJ1-5, with 7 positions matching TRBD1. Germline V gene sequence: CDR1 LNHDA, CDR2 SQIVND (reference sequence). The CDR3 is made up of 17 amino acids. The J segment lost 3 bases and the V segment lost 7 bases, leaving 15 bases of the junction unmatched. The CDR3 DNA, read in part, is TGTGCCAGTAACGGCTTGGGGACAGCGGTTCCCAATCAGCCC. This translates into CASNGLGTAVPNQP. The entire CDR3 sequence reads CASNGLGTAVPNQPQHF.

Comment on this clone: The CDR3 end falls 3 residues outside the read, so it is completed with the germline J gene. The genes are TRBV5-1 and TRBJ1-6, with 11 bases lining up with TRBD1. V lost 6 bases, J lost 9 bases, and 5 bases stayed unmatched. This CDR3 comprises 14 residues. Per the germline V gene, CDR1 is SGHRS and CDR2 is YFSETQ. The CDR3 DNA, read in part, is TGCGCCAGCACCACCGGGACAGGGGGTTCACCC. Its translation: CASTTGTGGSP. The CDR3 reads in full as CASTTGTGGSPLHF.

In regard to this clone: With the read ending 3 residues before the CDR3 end, the germline J gene is used to fill in that end. This chain connects TRBV2 to TRBJ1-5; 7 bases align to TRBD1. The ends lost 8 bases at V and 7 bases at J; junction bases unmatched: 11. From germline, CDR1 is SNHLY and CDR2 FYNNEI. The CDR3 runs 14 residues. The CDR3 DNA, read in part, is TGTGCCAGCCCGAGACAGGGTGGTAAGCAGCCC. It specifies CASPRQGGKQP. The whole CDR3 protein reads CASPRQGGKQPQHF.

As concerns this clone: The read finishes 3 residues shy of the CDR3 end, and the germline J gene is used to complete it. V and J are TRBV30 and TRBJ2-7; perhaps D is TRBD1 or TRBD2 (5 bases each). CDR1 and CDR2 (germline): GTSNPN, SVGIG (reference sequence). V was shortened by 2 bases and J by 5 bases, with 19 bases between the two germline ends. This CDR3 spans 15 amino acids. CDR3 loop: CAWSNRGAPWNEQYF. CDR3 bases read: TGTGCCTGGAGTAATAGGGGAGCCCCTTGGAACGAG.

A remark on this clone: The read terminates 3 residues before the CDR3 end, so the remaining end is supplied by the germline J gene. V usage is TRBV7-6 and J usage is TRBJ2-2; TRBD2 matches 11 bases. This CDR3 has 16 amino acids. After removal of 0 bases from V and 5 bases from J, the junction contained 2 bases not matched to a gene. Germline loops: CDR1 SGHVS, CDR2 FNYEAQ. CDR3 DNA (partial): TGTGCCAGCAGCTTAGCTAGCGGGGGGGCTACCGGGGAG. Translation gives CASSLASGGATGE. Given in full, the CDR3 is CASSLASGGATGELFF.